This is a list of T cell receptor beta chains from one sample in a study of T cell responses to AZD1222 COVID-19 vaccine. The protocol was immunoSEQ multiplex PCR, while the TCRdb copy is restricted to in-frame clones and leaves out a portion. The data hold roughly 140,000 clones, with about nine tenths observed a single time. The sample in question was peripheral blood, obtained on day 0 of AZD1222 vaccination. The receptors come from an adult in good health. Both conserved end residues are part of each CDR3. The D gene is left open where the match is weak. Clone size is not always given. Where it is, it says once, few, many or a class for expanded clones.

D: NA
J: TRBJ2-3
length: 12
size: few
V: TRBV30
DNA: TGTGCCTTGACAGTCTTCACAGATACGCAGTATTTT
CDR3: CALTVFTDTQYF

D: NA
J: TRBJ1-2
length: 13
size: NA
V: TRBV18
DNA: TGTGCCAGCTCCCCCTTCGAGGACTATGGCTACACCTTC
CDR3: CASSPFEDYGYTF

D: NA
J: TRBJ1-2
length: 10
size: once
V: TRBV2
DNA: TGTGCCAGCAGTGAAGAGGGCTACACCTTC
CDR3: CASSEEGYTF

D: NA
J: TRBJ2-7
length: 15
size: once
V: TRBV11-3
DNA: TGTGCCAGCAGCCCAAGCACGGGGTGGGGCTGGGGGCAGTACTTC
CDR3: CASSPSTGWGWGQYF

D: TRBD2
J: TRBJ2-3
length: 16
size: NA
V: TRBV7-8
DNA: TGTGCCAGCAGCAAACCCCGGCGGGAGGGCCCCAATACGCAGTATTTT
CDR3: CASSKPRREGPNTQYF

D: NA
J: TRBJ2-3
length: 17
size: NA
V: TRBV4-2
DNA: TGTGCCAGCAGCCAAGGCCGGGAGCGGGCCGGCACAGATACGCAGTATTTT
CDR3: CASSQGRERAGTDTQYF

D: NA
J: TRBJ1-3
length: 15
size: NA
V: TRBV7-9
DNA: TGTGCCAGCAGCTTCGTGGGTAGTACTGGAAACACCATATATTTT
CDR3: CASSFVGSTGNTIYF

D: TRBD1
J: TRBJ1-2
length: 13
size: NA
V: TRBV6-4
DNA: TGTGCCAGCAGAGCCGGGACAGGGTATGGCTACACCTTC
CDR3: CASRAGTGYGYTF

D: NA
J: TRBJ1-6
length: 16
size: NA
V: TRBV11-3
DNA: TGTGCCAGCAGCTTAAGTTCCACAGTCTATAATTCACCCCTCCACTTT
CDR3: CASSLSSTVYNSPLHF

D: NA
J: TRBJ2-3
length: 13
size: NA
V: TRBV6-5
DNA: TGTGCCAGCAGAGATGATGTGACAGATACGCAGTATTTT
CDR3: CASRDDVTDTQYF

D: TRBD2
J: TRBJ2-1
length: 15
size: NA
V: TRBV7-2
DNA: TGTGCCAGCAGCTTAACGGGAGGGCCGGTCAATGAGCAGTTCTTC
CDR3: CASSLTGGPVNEQFF

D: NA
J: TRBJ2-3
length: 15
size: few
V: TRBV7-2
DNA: TGTGCCAGCAGCTTAGTCAGCAAGAACACAGATACGCAGTATTTT
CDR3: CASSLVSKNTDTQYF

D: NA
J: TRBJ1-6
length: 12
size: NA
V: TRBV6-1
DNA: TGTGCCAGCAGTGATCCGGATTCACCCCTCCACTTT
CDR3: CASSDPDSPLHF

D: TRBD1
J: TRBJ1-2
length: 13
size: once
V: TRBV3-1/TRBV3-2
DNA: TGTGCCAGCAGCCGTCGCAGGGGGATGGCGTACACCTTC
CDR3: CASSRRRGMAYTF

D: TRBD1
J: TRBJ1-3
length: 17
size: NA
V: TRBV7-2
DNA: TGTGCCAGCAGCCCTGGGACAGGGAGGGGATCTGGAAACACCATATATTTT
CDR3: CASSPGTGRGSGNTIYF

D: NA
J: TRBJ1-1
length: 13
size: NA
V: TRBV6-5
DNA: TGTGCCAGCAGCCCGACCTTACAGGGTAGAGCTTTCTTT
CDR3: CASSPTLQGRAFF

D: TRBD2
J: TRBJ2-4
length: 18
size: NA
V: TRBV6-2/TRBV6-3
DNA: TGTGCCAGCAGTTACTCGAGTAGCGGGAGGGCCATCCAAAACATTCAGTACTTC
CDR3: CASSYSSSGRAIQNIQYF

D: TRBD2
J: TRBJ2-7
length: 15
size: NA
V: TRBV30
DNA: TGTGCCTGGAGTGTTGGGCTAGCGGGGAGCTACGAGCAGTACTTC
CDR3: CAWSVGLAGSYEQYF

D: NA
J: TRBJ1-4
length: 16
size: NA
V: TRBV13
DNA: TGTGCCAGCAGTTTAAAGGAACCCTGGAATAATGAAAAACTGTTTTTT
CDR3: CASSLKEPWNNEKLFF

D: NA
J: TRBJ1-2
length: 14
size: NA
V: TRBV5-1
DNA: TGCGCCAGCAGCGACGCCCTGACAGCGGGGGGCTACACCTTC
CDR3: CASSDALTAGGYTF

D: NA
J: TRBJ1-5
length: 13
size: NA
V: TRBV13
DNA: TGTGCCAGCAGCTTAGGGGGCGGTCAGCCCCAGCATTTT
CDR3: CASSLGGGQPQHF

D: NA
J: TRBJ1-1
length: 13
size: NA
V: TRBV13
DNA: TGTGCCAGCAGCTTAGACAGTAACACTGAAGCTTTCTTT
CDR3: CASSLDSNTEAFF

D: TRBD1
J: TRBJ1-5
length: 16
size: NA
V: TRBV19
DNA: TGTGCCAGTGAAAAGACAGGGGGCTGGAGCAATCAGCCCCAGCATTTT
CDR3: CASEKTGGWSNQPQHF

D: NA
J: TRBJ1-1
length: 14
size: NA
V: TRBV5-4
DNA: TGTGCCAGCAGCTTGTACAGGGTTGAGACTGAAGCTTTCTTT
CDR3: CASSLYRVETEAFF

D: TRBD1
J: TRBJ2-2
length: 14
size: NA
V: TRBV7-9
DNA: TGTGCCAGCAGCCAGGGACAGTACACCGGGGAGCTGTTTTTT
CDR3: CASSQGQYTGELFF

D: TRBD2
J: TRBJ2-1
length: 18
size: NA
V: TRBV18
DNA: TGTGCCAGCTCAAGAGCGGGGGGGCCGGGTCGCAGATACAATGAGCAGTTCTTC
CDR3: CASSRAGGPGRRYNEQFF

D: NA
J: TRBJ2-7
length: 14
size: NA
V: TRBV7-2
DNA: TGTGCCAGCAGCACACGGACCCAGTCCTACGAGCAGTACTTC
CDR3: CASSTRTQSYEQYF

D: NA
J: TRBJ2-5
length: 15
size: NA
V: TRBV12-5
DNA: TGTGCTAGTGGTTTGGTGAGGACTATTGGGGCGACCCAGTACTTC
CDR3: CASGLVRTIGATQYF

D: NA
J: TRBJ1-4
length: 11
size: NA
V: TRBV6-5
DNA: TGTGCCAGCAGCGGATATGGAAAACTGTTTTTT
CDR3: CASSGYGKLFF

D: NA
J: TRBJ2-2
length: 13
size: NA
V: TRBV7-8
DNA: TGTGCCAGCAGCAGACGACTAGCCGGGGAGCTGTTTTTT
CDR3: CASSRRLAGELFF

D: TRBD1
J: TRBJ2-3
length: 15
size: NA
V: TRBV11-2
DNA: TGTGCCAGCAGCTTGACAGGGTCAAGCACAGATACGCAGTATTTT
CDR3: CASSLTGSSTDTQYF

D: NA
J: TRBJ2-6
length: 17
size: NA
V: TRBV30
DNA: TGTGCCTGGAGTCCCGGATTGGCGCTCTGGGAGGCCAACGTCCTGACTTTC
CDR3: CAWSPGLALWEANVLTF

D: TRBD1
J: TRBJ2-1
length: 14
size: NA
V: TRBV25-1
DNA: TGTGCCAGCAGGGGGGACAGGGAATGGCATGAGCAGTTCTTC
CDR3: CASRGDREWHEQFF

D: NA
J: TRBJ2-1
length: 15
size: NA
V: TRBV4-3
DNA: TGCGCCAGCAGCCAAAGGGCGGGCTCCCGGGATGAGCAGTTCTTC
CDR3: CASSQRAGSRDEQFF

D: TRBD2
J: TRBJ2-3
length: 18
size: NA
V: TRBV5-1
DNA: TGCGCCAGCAGCTTGTCAGCGCTAGCGGGGGGGCCCACAGATACGCAGTATTTT
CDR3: CASSLSALAGGPTDTQYF

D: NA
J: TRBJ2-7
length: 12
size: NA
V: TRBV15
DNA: TGTGCCACCAGCAGAGGTGCAGGGTTTCAGTACTTC
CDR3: CATSRGAGFQYF

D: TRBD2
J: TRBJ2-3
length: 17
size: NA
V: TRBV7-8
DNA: TGTGCCAGCAGCCCCCGACTAGCGGGGGAGGTCACAGATACGCAGTATTTT
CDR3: CASSPRLAGEVTDTQYF

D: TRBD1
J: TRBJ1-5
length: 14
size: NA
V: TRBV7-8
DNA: TGTGCCAGCAGATTGGACAGGGCGGAACAGCCCCAGCATTTT
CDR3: CASRLDRAEQPQHF

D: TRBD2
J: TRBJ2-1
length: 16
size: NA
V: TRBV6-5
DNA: TGTGCCAGCAGTTCCCGACTAGCGGGGGCACTTAATGAGCAGTTCTTC
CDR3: CASSSRLAGALNEQFF

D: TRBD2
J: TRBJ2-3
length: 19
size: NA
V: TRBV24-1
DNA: TGTGCCACCAGTGATGGGGTAGCGGGGGGCCACCCCAACACAGATACGCAGTATTTT
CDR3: CATSDGVAGGHPNTDTQYF

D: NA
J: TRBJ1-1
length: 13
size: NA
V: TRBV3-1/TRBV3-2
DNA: TGTGCCAGCAGCCAAGGGTCGAGCACTGAAGCTTTCTTT
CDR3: CASSQGSSTEAFF

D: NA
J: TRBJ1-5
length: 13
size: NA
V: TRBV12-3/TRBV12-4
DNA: TGTGCCAGCAGTTTAGTTAGCAATCAGCCCCAGCATTTT
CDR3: CASSLVSNQPQHF

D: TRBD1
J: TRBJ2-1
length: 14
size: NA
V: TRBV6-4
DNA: TGTGCCAGCAGTGAGACAGGGGACTACAATGAGCAGTTCTTC
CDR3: CASSETGDYNEQFF

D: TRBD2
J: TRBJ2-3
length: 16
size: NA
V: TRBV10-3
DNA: TGTGCCATCAACGAGGGACTAGCGGGGGGCACAGATACGCAGTATTTT
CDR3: CAINEGLAGGTDTQYF

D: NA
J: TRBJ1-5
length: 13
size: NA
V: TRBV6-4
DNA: TGTGCCAGCGCGGGGGAGCGCAATCAGCCCCAGCATTTT
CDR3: CASAGERNQPQHF

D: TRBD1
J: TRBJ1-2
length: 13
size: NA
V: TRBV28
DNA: TGTGCCAGCCGGGGGACAGGGAGGGGTGGCTACACCTTC
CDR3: CASRGTGRGGYTF

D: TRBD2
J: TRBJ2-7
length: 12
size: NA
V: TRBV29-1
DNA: TGCAGCGTTGAACACGGGAGGAACGAGCAGTACTTC
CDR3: CSVEHGRNEQYF

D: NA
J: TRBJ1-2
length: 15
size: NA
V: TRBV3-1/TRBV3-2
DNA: TGTGCCAGCAGCCATCCGGACAGAGCTAACTATGGCTACACCTTC
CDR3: CASSHPDRANYGYTF

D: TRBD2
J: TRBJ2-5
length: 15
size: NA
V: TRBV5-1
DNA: TGCGCCAGCAGCTTGGAAGCGGGAGTGGAAGAGACCCAGTACTTC
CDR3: CASSLEAGVEETQYF

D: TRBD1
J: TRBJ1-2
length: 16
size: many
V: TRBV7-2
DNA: TGTGCCAGCAGCCAACAAACAGGGGTCCCTAACTATGGCTACACCTTC
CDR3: CASSQQTGVPNYGYTF

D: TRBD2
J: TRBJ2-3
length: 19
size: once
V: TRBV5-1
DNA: TGCGCCAGCAGCTTGCCTCCAGCGGGAGTGGCCCCACGCACAGATACGCAGTATTTT
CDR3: CASSLPPAGVAPRTDTQYF

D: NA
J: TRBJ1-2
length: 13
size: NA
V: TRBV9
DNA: TGTGCCAGCAGCCCGGATGAGGGGTATGGCTACACCTTC
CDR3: CASSPDEGYGYTF

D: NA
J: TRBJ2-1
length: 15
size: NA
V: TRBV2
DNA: TGTGCCAGCAGTGCCGACCGGGGCAACTACAATGAGCAGTTCTTC
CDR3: CASSADRGNYNEQFF